These T cell receptor beta chains were read from a single sample in a study of blood T cells in healthy people across ages. Via MiXCR, TCRdb re-called the 5' RACE reads, giving one row per CDR3 protein. The sample holds about 1.4 million distinct CDR3 sequences; approximately 59% are singletons and the top ten take over 6.5%. The source material was blood. The receptors were sampled from a man younger than 35 in good health. Both conserved end residues are part of each CDR3. Each record gives: V gene, clone size, D gene, J gene, CDR3 protein, CDR3 DNA. D genes are given only for firm matches. The size entry is marked missing in some rows and otherwise reads once, few, many or a size class.

>TRBV29-1|NA|TRBD1|TRBJ2-7
CSVQGASYEQYF
TGCAGCGTACAGGGGGCTTCCTACGAGCAGTACTTC
>TRBV7-8|NA|NA|TRBJ2-2
CASSLSLAGELFF
TGTGCCAGCAGCTTAAGTCTGGCCGGGGAGCTGTTTTTT
>TRBV19|NA|TRBD1|TRBJ1-2
CASSENRGSGYTF
TGTGCCAGTAGTGAAAACAGGGGAAGCGGCTACACCTTC
>TRBV7-9|NA|NA|TRBJ2-5
CASSLDQFQETQYF
TGTGCCAGCAGCTTAGACCAATTCCAAGAGACCCAGTACTTC
>TRBV29-1|NA|TRBD1|TRBJ1-2
CSVALGQGIMDGYTF
TGCAGCGTTGCCCTTGGACAGGGGATAATGGATGGCTACACCTTC
>TRBV4-1|NA|TRBD1|TRBJ1-4
CASSSYPTDREEKLFF
TGCGCCAGCAGCTCTTACCCCACGGACAGGGAAGAAAAACTGTTTTTT
>TRBV7-7|NA|TRBD1|TRBJ2-1
CASSAKQGVSYNEQFF
TGTGCCAGCAGCGCTAAACAGGGGGTCTCCTACAATGAGCAGTTCTTC
>TRBV14|once|NA|TRBJ2-1
CASSQAGREAKDEQFF
TGTGCCAGCAGCCAAGCAGGGAGAGAAGCAAAGGATGAGCAGTTCTTC
>TRBV29-1|few|NA|TRBJ2-3
CSVVLRSTDTQYF
TGCAGCGTTGTTTTGAGAAGCACAGATACGCAGTATTTT
>TRBV20-1|few|NA|TRBJ2-1
CSARDKSSYNEQFF
TGCAGTGCTAGAGATAAGAGCTCCTACAATGAGCAGTTCTTC
>TRBV10-3|NA|NA|TRBJ1-1
CAISESVNEAFF
TGTGCCATCAGTGAGTCAGTAAATGAAGCTTTCTTT
>TRBV7-2|few|NA|TRBJ2-3
CASSSPSPSTDTQYF
TGTGCCAGCAGCTCCCCGTCACCTTCCACAGATACGCAGTATTTT
>TRBV20-1|NA|TRBD2|TRBJ2-5
CSAHGTSGIETQYF
TGCAGTGCACACGGGACTAGCGGGATAGAGACCCAGTACTTC
>TRBV29-1|few|NA|TRBJ2-3
CSVEPGDTDTQYF
TGCAGCGTTGAACCCGGAGATACAGATACGCAGTATTTT
>TRBV14|NA|NA|TRBJ2-3
CASSQLPTRYSDTQYF
TGTGCCAGCAGCCAACTCCCCACCCGGTATTCAGATACGCAGTATTTT
>TRBV7-2|NA|TRBD1|TRBJ2-7
CASSFRPPRQGGYEQYF
TGTGCCAGCAGCTTCCGTCCCCCAAGACAGGGGGGGTACGAGCAGTACTTC
>TRBV7-9|NA|NA|TRBJ1-2
CASSLEADSYGYTF
TGTGCCAGCAGCTTAGAGGCGGATTCCTATGGCTACACCTTC
>TRBV7-8|NA|NA|TRBJ2-2
CASSLARQNTGELFF
TGTGCCAGCAGCTTAGCGCGACAGAACACCGGGGAGCTGTTTTTT
>TRBV28|NA|NA|TRBJ2-3
CASSFNSGSATDTQYF
TGTGCCAGCAGTTTTAATTCGGGGTCCGCCACAGATACGCAGTATTTT
>TRBV7-2|NA|TRBD1|TRBJ1-6
CASSLGGGVHNSPLHF
TGTGCCAGCAGCTTAGGAGGGGGCGTCCATAATTCACCCCTCCACTTT
>TRBV4-2|NA|NA|TRBJ2-1
CASSQGSVEQFF
TGTGCCAGCAGCCAAGGAAGCGTTGAGCAGTTCTTC
>TRBV5-6|many|NA|TRBJ1-4
CASSLAKGFSEKLFF
TGTGCCAGCAGCTTGGCGAAGGGCTTTAGCGAAAAACTGTTTTTT
>TRBV7-9|few|NA|TRBJ1-2
CASSLGTHEQGYTF
TGTGCCAGCAGCTTAGGCACCCATGAGCAGGGCTACACCTTC
>TRBV5-1|few|NA|TRBJ2-5
CASSLRAKSPETQYF
TGCGCCAGCAGCTTACGTGCGAAGTCCCCAGAGACCCAGTACTTC
>TRBV5-6|few|NA|TRBJ2-1
CASSLAVGGQFF
TGTGCCAGCAGCTTGGCGGTCGGGGGGCAGTTCTTC
>TRBV20-1|few|TRBD2|TRBJ2-7
CSACERGVPGLPLYEQYF
TGCAGTGCTTGCGAGCGGGGAGTTCCGGGACTACCACTTTACGAGCAGTACTTC
>TRBV5-4|NA|NA|TRBJ1-2
CASSLVEGLYYGYTF
TGTGCCAGCAGCTTGGTGGAGGGTTTATACTATGGCTACACCTTC
>TRBV6-1|NA|NA|TRBJ2-3
CASRAQADTQYF
TGTGCCAGCAGAGCCCAGGCAGATACGCAGTATTTT
>TRBV7-2|NA|TRBD2|TRBJ2-3
CASSPLAGGPGDTQYF
TGTGCCAGCAGCCCCCTAGCGGGAGGGCCAGGGGATACGCAGTATTTT
>TRBV5-1|NA|NA|TRBJ1-2
CASSLGTALNYGYTF
TGCGCCAGCAGCTTGGGGACAGCCCTTAACTATGGCTACACCTTC
>TRBV20-1|once|NA|TRBJ2-5
CSAREELGDQETQYF
TGCAGTGCTAGAGAAGAGTTGGGGGATCAAGAGACCCAGTACTTC
>TRBV4-3|once|NA|TRBJ1-1
CASSQVKGRTKAFF
TGCGCCAGCAGCCAAGTAAAGGGGCGCACTAAGGCTTTCTTT
>TRBV7-9|once|TRBD1|TRBJ1-2
CASSLYGDSEAYGYTF
TGTGCCAGCAGCTTATATGGGGACAGCGAGGCCTATGGCTACACCTTC
>TRBV20-1|NA|TRBD1|TRBJ2-7
CSASDRDSGSYEQYF
TGCAGTGCTAGCGACAGGGACAGTGGGTCCTACGAGCAGTACTTC
>TRBV5-1|few|NA|TRBJ2-5
CASSLGLEAKTQYF
TGCGCCAGCAGCTTGGGACTAGAGGCGAAGACCCAGTACTTC
>TRBV11-1|few|TRBD1|TRBJ2-7
CASSFGQEGYEQYF
TGTGCCAGCAGTTTCGGACAGGAAGGCTACGAGCAGTACTTC
>TRBV6-1|NA|NA|TRBJ2-7
CASELGTASYEQYF
TGTGCCAGCGAATTGGGAACAGCTTCCTACGAGCAGTACTTC
>TRBV3-1|NA|NA|TRBJ2-5
CASSQENADEQYF
TGTGCCAGCAGCCAAGAGAATGCTGATGAGCAGTACTTC
>TRBV12-3/TRBV12-4|NA|NA|TRBJ1-4
CASSLRGGGYEKLFF
TGTGCCAGCAGTCTCAGGGGAGGTGGATATGAAAAACTGTTTTTT
>TRBV7-2|NA|NA|TRBJ1-2
CASTVSGVTTDQYVYRPNYGYTF
TGTGCCAGCACGGTTAGCGGGGTTACAACGGACCAATACGTATATAGGCCCAACTATGGCTACACCTTC
>TRBV12-3/TRBV12-4|NA|NA|TRBJ1-2
CASSLREGANYGYTF
TGTGCCAGCAGTTTAAGGGAGGGGGCTAACTATGGCTACACCTTC
>TRBV2|few|TRBD2|TRBJ2-5
CASRGGYQETQYF
TGTGCCAGCAGGGGAGGGTATCAAGAGACCCAGTACTTC
>TRBV13|NA|TRBD1|TRBJ2-7
CAPLGTGPYEQYF
TGTGCCCCTCTCGGGACAGGTCCCTACGAGCAGTACTTC
>TRBV7-2|few|TRBD1|TRBJ2-7
CASSGQGAGEQYF
TGTGCCAGCAGCGGCCAGGGGGCGGGTGAGCAGTACTTC
>TRBV4-1|NA|NA|TRBJ2-1
CASSQGHLETQFF
TGCGCCAGCAGCCAAGGACATTTGGAGACCCAGTTCTTC
>TRBV4-3|NA|NA|TRBJ1-4
CASSQDPPGLTNEKLFF
TGCGCCAGCAGCCAAGATCCTCCGGGGCTCACTAATGAAAAACTGTTTTTT
>TRBV7-2|NA|TRBD1|TRBJ2-7
CASSQGVFASNEQYF
TGTGCCAGCAGCCAGGGGGTGTTCGCCTCCAACGAGCAGTACTTC
>TRBV7-9|NA|TRBD2|TRBJ2-7
CASSPTSGRADEQYF
TGTGCCAGCAGCCCCACTAGCGGGAGGGCAGACGAGCAGTACTTC
>TRBV2|NA|TRBD1|TRBJ1-4
CASSAQGIEKLFF
TGTGCCAGCAGTGCACAGGGGATTGAAAAACTGTTTTTT
>TRBV27|NA|NA|TRBJ2-3
CASGKLYTQYF
TGTGCCAGCGGGAAATTGTATACGCAGTATTTT
>TRBV12-3/TRBV12-4|NA|NA|TRBJ2-7
CASGNTTSNEQYF
TGTGCCAGCGGGAATACAACGTCGAATGAGCAGTACTTC
>TRBV20-1|NA|TRBD1|TRBJ1-6
CSARDPQRQGSSPLHF
TGCAGTGCTAGAGATCCCCAACGACAGGGTAGTTCACCCCTCCACTTT
>TRBV7-8|NA|NA|TRBJ2-5
CASSSTEGLGEEQYF
TGTGCCAGCAGCTCGACAGAGGGGCTTGGGGAGGAGCAGTACTTC
>TRBV29-1|NA|NA|TRBJ1-1
CSVDGVGGNTEAFF
TGCAGCGTTGATGGGGTAGGGGGGAACACTGAAGCTTTCTTT
>TRBV21-1|NA|NA|TRBJ2-1
CASSSQHDSYNEQFF
TGTGCCAGCAGCTCTCAGCACGACTCCTACAATGAGCAGTTCTTC
>TRBV4-3|NA|NA|TRBJ2-7
CASSQDIPGVLSYEQYF
TGCGCCAGCAGCCAAGATATTCCGGGGGTCCTCTCCTACGAGCAGTACTTC
>TRBV7-9|NA|TRBD2|TRBJ2-1
CASSPSSGHSYNEQFF
TGTGCCAGCAGCCCATCTAGCGGGCACTCCTACAATGAGCAGTTCTTC